This T cell receptor (beta chain) was identified during a study of Ad26.COV2.S vaccination and SARS-CoV-2 variants. The length of the CDR3 is 14 residues. Germline CDR1 SNHLY, CDR2 FYNNEI. The V gene lost 6 bases and the J gene lost 4 bases, with 15 bases spanning the gap. Treatment given: 15 to 20 received Ad26.COV2.S at low or high dose, single or two shots; roughly five received placebo; per-sample allocation not given. Each sample was drawn 63 days after the first injection (of vaccine or placebo). Repertoires were generated with immunoSEQ multiplex PCR, while TCRdb's copy carries only in-frame clones and drops some. This sample yields around 250,000 clones, of which around 90% are seen a single time; roughly 3% belongs to the top ten.

V is TRBV2 and J is TRBJ1-1; D gene unclear. The input for sequencing was peripheral blood, taken in a trial of Ad26.COV2.S vaccine versus placebo. The source is a person between 18 and 65 years old who received the Ad26.COV2.S COVID-19 vaccine or a placebo. The CDR3 loop is CASSRGLMGTEAFF. Written as DNA, the CDR3 is TGTGCCAGCAGCAGAGGACTGATGGGCACTGAAGCTTTCTTT.